The 21 T cell receptor beta chains below all came from one sample that was sequenced in a study of Ad26.COV2.S vaccination and SARS-CoV-2 variants. Using immunoSEQ multiplex PCR, the repertoire was profiled, and TCRdb retains in-frame clones only, with some absent. This table holds 500,000 or so clones, 89% found once. The treatment was: some 19 received Ad26.COV2.S at low or high dose, single or two shots; several received placebo; per-sample allocation not given. On day 63 after the first injection, vaccine and placebo recipients gave samples. This specimen consisted of peripheral blood, obtained in a trial of Ad26.COV2.S vaccine versus placebo. Receptor source: a person between 18 and 65 years old who received the Ad26.COV2.S COVID-19 vaccine or a placebo.

The rearrangement uses TRBV5-5 and TRBJ1-2, with a weak D call TRBD1 (6 bases). Trimming took 2 bases from V and 6 from J, leaving 8 bases between them. In germline, CDR1 is SGHKS, CDR2 YYEKEE (reference sequence). The CDR3 extends over 12 amino acids. In nucleotides, the CDR3 is TGTGCCAGCAGCTTCAACAGGGATGGCTACACCTTC. This codes for CASSFNRDGYTF.

The J gene is TRBJ1-5, the V gene TRBV6-2 or TRBV6-3, with a weak D call TRBD1 (5 bases). V lost 0 bases and J lost 9, with 12 bases in between. The CDR3 contains 14 residues. Germline-derived CDR1 and CDR2 are MNHEY and SVGEGT. The CDR3 sequence is CASSYSEGLRPQHF. In DNA form, the CDR3 reads TGTGCCAGCAGTTACTCGGAGGGGCTCAGGCCCCAGCATTTT.

The chain couples TRBV5-8 to TRBJ1-5; D is possibly TRBD1 (5 bases). Deletions cut 0 bases from V and 5 bases from J, with 9 bases between. Per germline, CDR1 SGHTS and CDR2 YDEGEE. The CDR3 runs to 14 residues. In DNA form, the CDR3 reads TGTGCCAGCAGCTTGGGGCTAGGGGATCAGCCCCAGCATTTT. Amino acids: CASSLGLGDQPQHF.

This clone was detected only once. This chain connects TRBV6-6 to TRBJ1-6; no definite D call. From germline, CDR1 is MNHNY and CDR2 SVGAGI (reference sequence). Deletions cut 7 bases from V and 9 bases from J, with 19 bases between. The CDR3 loop spans 15 amino acids. As DNA, the CDR3 is TGTGCCAGCACCCAAAAGGGCCGCCTGGGTTCACCCCTCCACTTT. It yields the protein CASTQKGRLGSPLHF.

This clone was counted once. The chain carries TRBV7-9 and TRBJ2-2; D is perhaps TRBD2 (6 bases). This CDR3 spans 19 amino acids. Per the germline V gene, CDR1 is SEHNR and CDR2 is FQNEAQ (reference sequence). The V end lost 3 bases, the J end lost 2 bases, and 22 bases lay between the germline ends. This CDR3 is CASSLRDSEAQKNTGELFF. DNA of the CDR3: TGTGCCAGCAGCTTGAGGGACTCCGAGGCACAGAAAAACACCGGGGAGCTGTTTTTT.

V gene TRBV9 combines with J gene TRBJ2-5; no definite D call. The CDR3 is 14 residues long. V was clipped by 3 bases and J by 5 bases, with 14 bases between them. CDR1 is SGDLS, CDR2 YYNGEE, per germline. The CDR3 bases are TGTGCCAGCAGCGCCCCTGTGAGCCTTGAGACCCAGTACTTC. This sequence encodes CASSAPVSLETQYF.

The chain carries TRBV7-2 and TRBJ2-2; 8 nucleotides agree with TRBD1. CDR3 length: 15 residues. The germline V gene has CDR1 SGHTA and CDR2 FQGNSA. V dropped 6 bases and J dropped 0; count of bases not matched to a gene: 3. As DNA, the CDR3 is TGTGCCAGCAGTACACAGGGGGCGAACACCGGGGAGCTGTTTTTT. This encodes CASSTQGANTGELFF.

The rearrangement joins TRBV19 to TRBJ1-2, with D possibly TRBD1 on 6 matching bases. V dropped 4 bases and J dropped 4 bases, with 19 bases sitting between them. This CDR3 contains 16 residues. Germline V gives CDR1 LNHDA, CDR2 SQIVND (reference sequence). CDR3 loop: CASSNVRGGGAYGYTF. The CDR3, as DNA: TGTGCCAGTAGTAATGTCAGGGGCGGAGGGGCCTATGGCTACACCTTC.

This sequence joins TRBV13 and TRBJ1-1; TRBD1 might be the D (6 bases). Germline CDR1 and CDR2: PRHDT and FYEKMQ (reference sequence). The V gene lost 4 bases and the J gene lost 0 bases, with 15 bases spanning the gap. There are 16 residues in the CDR3. DNA of the CDR3: TGTGCCAGCAGCTCCTACCCGACAGGAATGAACACTGAAGCTTTCTTT. Translated: CASSSYPTGMNTEAFF.

The chain uses TRBV10-3 and TRBJ2-7; D is ambiguous. Trimming took off 6 bases at V and 3 bases at J, with 6 bases between the two ends. CDR1 and CDR2 (germline): ENHRY, SYGVKD. The CDR3 has 11 residues. DNA of the CDR3: TGTGCCATCAGCGAGAACTACGAGCAGTACTTC. Translated, it gives CAISENYEQYF.

DNA for the CDR3: TGTGCCAGCAGCTTAGAGGGACACTATAATTCACCCCTCCACTTT. This gives the protein CASSLEGHYNSPLHF. The chain recombines TRBV7-2 with TRBJ1-6; perhaps TRBD1 as D (6 bases). V gave up 1 base and J gave up 3 bases, with 7 bases separating them. The germline CDR1 and CDR2 sequences are SGHTA and FQGNSA. This CDR3 is built from 15 residues.

This chain joins TRBV11-3 and TRBJ2-1; D uncertain. Looked up from germline, CDR1 is SGHNT and CDR2 is YENEEA. The CDR3 loop spans 16 amino acids. V lost 4 bases, J lost 0 bases, and 13 bases lay in between. In nucleotides, the CDR3 is TGTGCCAGCAGCTGGAGTAGCTGGTCCTCCTACAATGAGCAGTTCTTC. It is translated as CASSWSSWSSYNEQFF.

The CDR3 region has the DNA TGTGCCAACCGCAGGGAGAACACAGATACGCAGTATTTT. This translates into CANRRENTDTQYF. The J gene is TRBJ2-3, the V gene TRBV5-4; D is possibly TRBD1 or TRBD2 (5 bases each). Trimming took 9 bases from V and 2 from J, leaving 13 bases between them. CDR1 is SGHNT and CDR2 is YYREEE in the germline V gene (reference sequence). CDR3 length equals 13 residues.

This rearrangement joins TRBV19 to TRBJ2-5; 8 bases line up with TRBD1. This CDR3 spans 14 amino acids. V lost 2 bases, J lost 5 bases, and 4 bases stayed unmatched. Germline V gene sequence: CDR1 LNHDA, CDR2 SQIVND (reference sequence). CDR3 in DNA: TGTGCCAGTAGTATAAACAGGGGGTACGAGACCCAGTACTTC. Its translation is CASSINRGYETQYF.

The chain employs TRBV29-1 and TRBJ2-3, with TRBD1 as a possible D gene (6 bases). The V end was cut by 8 bases, the J end by 2 bases, with 8 bases between. Germline V gives CDR1 SQVTM, CDR2 ANQGSEA. This CDR3 comprises 11 residues. CDR3 sequence reads: CSWTDTDTQYF. The CDR3 DNA reads as TGCAGCTGGACAGACACAGATACGCAGTATTTT.

The rearrangement uses TRBV7-9 and TRBJ1-1; unclear D gene. Germline V gene data show CDR1 as SEHNR and CDR2 as FQNEAQ (reference sequence). V lost 5 bases and J lost 1, with 14 bases in between. The CDR3 consists of 15 residues. The CDR3 nucleotides are TGTGCCAGCAGCGTACCCCGGTGGAGGAACACTGAAGCTTTCTTT. It encodes CASSVPRWRNTEAFF.

This clone showed up just once. The chain recombines TRBV10-3 with TRBJ2-4, with D possibly being TRBD1 or TRBD2 (6 bases each). Germline CDR1 is ENHRY and CDR2 is SYGVKD. CDR3 length: 12 amino acids. The V and J ends lost 6 bases and 9 bases respectively, with 12 bases between them. The chain's CDR3 is CAIREGGGIQYF. The CDR3, as DNA: TGTGCCATCAGGGAGGGGGGAGGCATTCAGTACTTC.

This chain connects TRBV5-4 to TRBJ1-6, with D hard to call. Trimming pared 4 bases from V and 9 bases from J, leaving 17 bases between. Germline V gene data show CDR1 as SGHNT and CDR2 as YYREEE (reference sequence). The CDR3 runs 15 residues. The CDR3 sequence is CASSRDRGLGSPLHF. DNA of the CDR3: TGTGCCAGCAGCCGGGATCGGGGTCTGGGTTCACCCCTCCACTTT.

The chain has TRBV5-1 and TRBJ1-3; no clear D gene. Trimming removed 4 bases at V and 0 bases at J, with 5 bases between. Germline loops: CDR1 SGHRS, CDR2 YFSETQ. The CDR3 runs 13 residues. DNA for the CDR3: TGCGCCAGCAGCCTACACTCTGGAAACACCATATATTTT. Encoded protein: CASSLHSGNTIYF.

This clone occurred once. The rearrangement links TRBV25-1 to TRBJ2-2; D may be TRBD1 or TRBD2 (5 bases each). The CDR3 loop spans 18 amino acids. Germline CDR1 and CDR2: MGHDK and SYGVNS. V was cut by 1 base and J by 2 bases, with 17 bases left in between. Written as DNA, the CDR3 is TGTGCCAGCAGTGAATTAGAGGGCAGACAGCCTAACACCGGGGAGCTGTTTTTT. Its protein product is CASSELEGRQPNTGELFF. Variable domain in full (rest from reference TRBV25-1 and TRBJ2-2): EADIYQTPRYLVIGTGKKITLECSQTMGHDKMYWYQQDPGMELHLIHYSYGVNSTEKGDLSSESTVSRIRTEHFPLTLESARPSHTSQYLCASSELEGRQPNTGELFFGEGSRLTVL.

The chain is built from TRBV25-1 and TRBJ2-1; TRBD2 aligns across 10 bases. This CDR3 spans 16 amino acids. Losses at the gene ends were 1 base for V and 4 bases for J; bases not matched to a gene: 4. The germline V gene encodes CDR1 MGHDK and CDR2 SYGVNS. As DNA, the CDR3 is TGTGCCAGCAGTGAATGGAGTAGCGGGGGGTACAATGAGCAGTTCTTC. Encoded protein: CASSEWSSGGYNEQFF.